These T cell receptor beta chains were read from a single sample in a study of CD8 T cells in Susac syndrome. TCRdb redid the calling of the immunoSEQ multiplex PCR reads with MiXCR, one entry per CDR3 protein. This table has about 300,000 distinct CDR3 sequences, just over 90% appearing once. The material sequenced was CD4+ T cells from PBMCs. These receptors were taken from a human donor with multiple sclerosis. Each CDR3 is given with its conserved first and last residue. The order of the fields is V gene, J gene, clone size, D gene, CDR3 protein, CDR3 DNA. A D gene is named only where the DNA matches it firmly. The size entry is marked missing in some rows and otherwise reads once, few, many or a size class.

>TRBV19|TRBJ1-1|NA|TRBD1
CASSILGGTGGYTEAFF
TGTGCCAGTAGTATACTGGGGGGGACAGGTGGGTACACTGAAGCTTTCTTT
>TRBV5-1|TRBJ2-1|NA|NA
CASTLQGGYNEQFF
TGCGCCAGCACCCTACAGGGGGGGTACAATGAGCAGTTCTTC
>TRBV5-8|TRBJ2-5|NA|NA
CASSLRDFQETQYF
TGTGCCAGCAGCCTCAGGGACTTCCAAGAGACCCAGTACTTC
>TRBV12-3/TRBV12-4|TRBJ1-4|NA|TRBD1
CASSPGGAGEKLFF
TGTGCCAGCAGTCCAGGGGGCGCGGGTGAAAAACTGTTTTTT
>TRBV20-1|TRBJ1-5|once|TRBD1
CSASQGAQPQHF
TGCAGTGCTAGTCAGGGGGCTCAGCCCCAGCATTTT
>TRBV20-1|TRBJ2-1|NA|NA
CSARGIPAPGLLANEQFF
TGCAGTGCTAGAGGGATCCCAGCCCCGGGACTCCTGGCCAATGAGCAGTTCTTC
>TRBV29-1|TRBJ2-2|NA|NA
CSVGFQGPGELFF
TGCAGCGTTGGTTTCCAGGGGCCCGGGGAGCTGTTTTTT
>TRBV6-9|TRBJ1-6|NA|NA
CASSYGEESSYNSPLHF
TGTGCCAGCAGTTATGGGGAGGAAAGCTCCTATAATTCACCCCTCCACTTT
>TRBV30|TRBJ2-2|NA|NA
CAWSGVSPGDGELFF
TGTGCCTGGAGTGGGGTTTCCCCGGGGGACGGGGAGCTGTTTTTT
>TRBV20-1|TRBJ2-1|once|NA
CSASGKVSYNEQFF
TGCAGTGCTAGCGGAAAGGTCTCCTACAATGAGCAGTTCTTC
>TRBV5-1|TRBJ1-6|NA|TRBD1
CASSLMPWTGSLSSYNSPLHF
TGCGCCAGCAGCCTTATGCCGTGGACAGGGTCCTTAAGCTCCTATAATTCACCCCTCCACTTT
>TRBV7-9|TRBJ1-3|NA|TRBD1
CASRPQGLAGNTIYF
TGTGCCAGCAGACCACAGGGGCTAGCTGGAAACACCATATATTTT
>TRBV18|TRBJ2-5|NA|TRBD2
CASSPSSGILETQYF
TGTGCCAGCTCACCATCTAGCGGGATATTAGAGACCCAGTACTTC
>TRBV29-1|TRBJ2-7|NA|TRBD1
CSVRTGGSKYEQYF
TGCAGCGTTCGAACAGGGGGATCAAAGTACGAGCAGTACTTC
>TRBV7-9|TRBJ1-1|NA|NA
CASSPGAGALTEAFF
TGTGCCAGCAGCCCCGGGGCGGGGGCTCTCACTGAAGCTTTCTTT
>TRBV27|TRBJ1-1|NA|NA
CASKASLNTEAFF
TGTGCCAGCAAGGCGAGCTTGAACACTGAAGCTTTCTTT
>TRBV7-2|TRBJ1-2|NA|NA
CASSLLGPRKQGYTF
TGTGCCAGCAGCTTACTCGGGCCCCGAAAACAAGGCTACACCTTC
>TRBV6-6|TRBJ2-7|NA|NA
CASSAGQRNYEQYF
TGTGCCAGCAGCGCGGGACAGAGGAACTACGAGCAGTACTTC
>TRBV3-1|TRBJ2-7|few|NA
CASSPYSGRKSSYEQYF
TGTGCCAGCAGCCCGTATTCAGGGAGGAAGAGCTCCTACGAGCAGTACTTC
>TRBV2|TRBJ2-7|NA|NA
CASSQGVYEQYF
TGTGCCAGCAGCCAGGGAGTCTACGAGCAGTACTTC
>TRBV5-1|TRBJ2-2|NA|TRBD2
CASSSLATNTGELFF
TGCGCCAGCAGCTCACTAGCGACGAACACCGGGGAGCTGTTTTTT
>TRBV20-1|TRBJ2-5|NA|TRBD2
CSARAIGGTSGRQGQETQYF
TGCAGTGCTAGAGCTATAGGAGGGACTAGCGGGAGGCAAGGCCAAGAGACCCAGTACTTC
>TRBV9|TRBJ1-1|NA|NA
CASSVMTDNTEAFF
TGTGCCAGCAGCGTAATGACAGACAACACTGAAGCTTTCTTT
>TRBV24-1|TRBJ2-1|NA|TRBD2
CATSGPKPGLAGFHEQFF
TGTGCCACCAGTGGACCCAAACCGGGACTAGCGGGATTTCATGAGCAGTTCTTC
>TRBV19|TRBJ2-5|NA|NA
CASSRPGALGEETQYF
TGTGCCAGTAGTCGGCCAGGGGCCCTCGGGGAGGAGACCCAGTACTTC
>TRBV19|TRBJ1-2|NA|TRBD1
CASSPPGGSRGYTF
TGTGCCAGTAGTCCCCCAGGGGGGAGTCGTGGCTACACCTTC
>TRBV12-3/TRBV12-4|TRBJ1-1|NA|NA
CASWRGGNTEAFF
TGTGCCAGCTGGAGGGGGGGTAACACTGAAGCTTTCTTT
>TRBV29-1|TRBJ2-5|NA|NA
CSVAEQETQYF
TGCAGCGTTGCGGAACAAGAGACCCAGTACTTC
>TRBV9|TRBJ2-7|NA|NA
CASSVSGGVEQYF
TGTGCCAGCAGCGTGTCCGGTGGTGTGGAGCAGTACTTC
>TRBV6-5|TRBJ2-2|NA|NA
CASTNSGTGELFF
TGTGCCAGCACCAACAGTGGCACCGGGGAGCTGTTTTTT
>TRBV7-8|TRBJ1-3|NA|NA
CASSLTARDSGNTIYF
TGTGCCAGCAGCTTAACTGCAAGGGACTCTGGAAACACCATATATTTT
>TRBV4-1|TRBJ1-1|NA|TRBD1
CASSPLGQRITEAFF
TGCGCCAGCAGCCCACTGGGACAGCGAATCACTGAAGCTTTCTTT
>TRBV7-3|TRBJ2-2|NA|NA
CASSKGSRTGELFF
TGTGCCAGCAGCAAGGGGTCGAGGACCGGGGAGCTGTTTTTT